The sequence of this T cell receptor beta chain was determined in a study of T cell clones after liver transplantation. The overall study: Liver transplant recipients had immunosuppression withdrawal attempted within 2 years. A pre-transplant mixed lymphocyte reaction with TCRbeta sequencing defined graft-donor-reactive clones followed in post-transplant blood.

This clone was recorded a few times. The germline V gene has CDR1 MNHNS and CDR2 SASEGT. This CDR3 has 15 residues. Trimming took 8 bases from V and 5 from J, leaving 19 bases between them. The table came from immunoSEQ multiplex PCR; TCRdb's copy has only in-frame clones and leaves some out. The repertoire includes about 85,000 clones, 82% of them detected once, and under 0.6% sits in the top ten. V and J are TRBV6-1 and TRBJ2-1, with a weak D call TRBD2 (6 bases). The origin of this receptor is a human patient who received a liver transplant. The graft donor may be the source of some T cells. The specimen comprised CD4+ T cells from blood, sampled approximately 3.5 years after liver transplant. CDR3: CASHRLGGTHNEQFF. Here the CDR3 DNA reads TGTGCCAGCCACCGACTGGGGGGAACCCACAATGAGCAGTTCTTC.